These 30 T cell receptor beta chains were sequenced from one sample in a study of Graves' ophthalmopathy and Graves' hyperthyroidism. Amplification from RNA transcripts yielded the TCR beta CDR3 regions. RT-PCR was first run with HTBI primers, then multiplex PCR in a second round. TCRdb processed the multiplex PCR reads anew with MiXCR; each CDR3 protein has one entry. The repertoire holds 1 million to 1.3 million distinct CDR3 sequences, roughly two fifths seen once, with around 10% in the top ten. The source material was peripheral blood or thyroid tissue (not recorded which). All receptors come from an adult man with Graves' hyperthyroidism.

This clonotype is labeled medium-sized. Written as DNA, the CDR3 is TGCGCCAGCAGCTTGGTTTCGCAGGGTGGTGGCTACACCTTC. As protein: CASSLVSQGGGYTF. The J gene is TRBJ1-2, the V gene TRBV5-1; the D gene is possibly TRBD1 (5 bases). The CDR3 runs to 14 residues. Germline V gene lookup returns CDR1 SGHRS and CDR2 YFSETQ. V lost 0 bases and J 7 bases, leaving 13 bases between the germline ends.

This clonotype was counted between two and nine times. The CDR3, as DNA: TGCGCCAGCAGCCCAGAGCGCCCCGGGGAGCTGTTTTTT. Its protein is CASSPERPGELFF. The chain couples TRBV5-1 to TRBJ2-2; D remains ambiguous. Germline V gives CDR1 SGHRS, CDR2 YFSETQ. The CDR3 sequence is 13 residues long. Trimming shortened V by 4 bases and J by 6 bases, and 10 bases separated the two germline ends.

This clonotype was recorded many times. The CDR3 DNA is TGTGCCAGCAGCTTGGGACTAGCGCTCCAAGAGACCCAGTACTTC. The encoded protein is CASSLGLALQETQYF. The V gene is TRBV7-2, the J gene TRBJ2-5; 10 bases match TRBD2. The CDR3 runs 15 residues. V was clipped by 3 bases and J by 1 base; unmatched bases: 2. The germline V gene encodes CDR1 SGHTA and CDR2 FQGNSA.

In the case of this clonotype: One base away lies a much larger clone, so this may be a sequencing read error. The CDR3 DNA follows: TGCGGTGCTCGGGACTCCCTCTCCTACGAGCAGTACTTC. Translated, it gives CGARDSLSYEQYF. The chain is built from TRBV20-1 and TRBJ2-7, with a weak D call TRBD2 (6 bases). Looked up from germline, CDR1 is DFQATT and CDR2 is SNEGSKA (reference sequence). This CDR3 is 13 amino acids long.

The chain employs TRBV29-1 and TRBJ2-5; maybe TRBD1 (5 bases). Germline CDR1 and CDR2: SQVTM and ANQGSEA. Trimming removed 5 bases at V and 2 bases at J, with 18 bases between. CDR3 length equals 15 residues. CDR3 DNA: TGCAGCGTTAGAGGTTCCGGCAGGGAACAAGAGACCCAGTACTTC. This sequence encodes CSVRGSGREQETQYF.

This clonotype was seen at least ten times. This sequence joins TRBV6-2 or TRBV6-3 and TRBJ2-5, with D perhaps TRBD1 or TRBD2 (5 bases each). V gave up 5 bases and J gave up 4 bases, with 17 bases separating them. CDR1 MNHEY and CDR2 SVGEGT come from the germline V gene. This CDR3 comprises 15 residues. The CDR3 here is CASSRRLRDRETQYF. The CDR3, as DNA: TGTGCCAGCAGTCGACGGCTCAGGGACCGAGAGACCCAGTACTTC.

This chain links TRBV25-1 with TRBJ1-2; 10 bases map to TRBD1. Per germline, CDR1 MGHDK and CDR2 SYGVNS. The trim removed 8 bases at V and 5 bases at J, leaving 8 bases unmatched. The CDR3 consists of 14 residues. The CDR3 is CASERTGGLYGYTF. The CDR3, as DNA: TGTGCCAGCGAAAGGACAGGGGGATTGTATGGCTACACCTTC.

In nucleotides, the CDR3 is TGTGCCACCAGTGACCCTGGACTAGCGGGGAACACAGATACGCAGTATTTT. Its protein product is CATSDPGLAGNTDTQYF. This chain connects TRBV24-1 to TRBJ2-3; 12 positions agree with TRBD2. V gave up 4 bases and J gave up 2 bases; unmatched junction bases: 6. Germline V gene lookup returns CDR1 KGHDR and CDR2 SFDVKD. The CDR3 runs 17 residues.

The chain carries TRBV9 and TRBJ1-2; possible D gene TRBD1, 6 bases. V gave up 2 bases and J gave up 0 bases, with 11 bases separating them. CDR1 is SGDLS and CDR2 is YYNGEE in the germline V gene. This CDR3 has 15 residues. The CDR3 DNA follows: TGTGCCAGCAGCGTCACGGACAGCTCTAACTATGGCTACACCTTC. Its protein product is CASSVTDSSNYGYTF.

V and J are TRBV27 and TRBJ1-2; D is undetermined. This CDR3 has 11 residues. Germline CDR1 MNHEY, CDR2 SMNVEV (reference sequence). The V and J ends lost 7 bases and 5 bases respectively, with 8 bases between them. DNA for the CDR3: TGTGCCAGCAAGGCGCGATATGGCTACACCTTC. Translated, it gives CASKARYGYTF.

This clonotype was picked up a small number of times. The V call is TRBV6-6, the J call TRBJ2-7; 9 positions match TRBD1. Per germline, CDR1 MNHNY and CDR2 SVGAGI (reference sequence). V lost 4 bases, J lost 4 bases, and 14 bases stayed unmatched. The CDR3 runs to 17 residues. CDR3 nucleotide sequence: TGTGCCAGCAGTTCTGTTAGTCGGACAGGGGCTAGGTACGAGCAGTACTTC. Its translation: CASSSVSRTGARYEQYF.

V is TRBV20-1 and J is TRBJ2-7; 7 nucleotides line up with TRBD1. This CDR3 region has 8 residues. Germline loops: CDR1 DFQATT, CDR2 SNEGSKA (reference sequence). The CDR3 loop reads CSATRQGV. In nucleotides, the CDR3 is TGCAGTGCAACGCGACAGGGCGTC.

With respect to this clonotype: The junction shows a germline mismatch at one end, possibly a read error. This sequence joins TRBV5-1 and TRBJ1-2, with D maybe TRBD1 (5 bases). From germline, CDR1 is SGHRS and CDR2 YFSETQ. CDR3 length: 14 amino acids. The CDR3 nucleotides are TGTGCCAGCAGCCTGCAAGGGGAAAGCTATGTCTACACCTTC. As protein: CASSLQGESYVYTF.

At least ten counts were recorded for this clonotype. The DNA for the CDR3 is TGTGCCAGCAGCGGTGGGGCAACCAGGAGATCGCCCCTCCACTTT. Its protein is CASSGGATRRSPLHF. The V and J genes are TRBV7-2 and TRBJ1-6; possible D gene TRBD1, 5 bases. Germline CDR1 reads SGHTA; CDR2 reads FQGNSA. The CDR3 sequence is 15 residues long. V lost 5 bases and J lost 13, with 21 bases in between.

Remarks on this clonotype: The conserved closing phenylalanine or tryptophan is absent in this CDR3, likely reflecting a read error. No DNA is shown, since the ends of the CDR3 on it are uncertain; the CDR3 is the one TCRdb lists. V usage is TRBV7-9 and J usage is TRBJ1-1; the listed D gene, TRBD1, was not tested against the DNA. The germline V gene encodes CDR1 SEHNR and CDR2 FQNEAQ (reference sequence). The length of the CDR3 is 15 amino acids, counting both ends. The CDR3 loop reads CASSLGTGSNTEASL.

This clonotype was recorded many times. The chain couples TRBV20-1 to TRBJ2-5; D not resolved. The CDR3 covers 11 residues. The germline V and J ends were trimmed by 3 bases and 5 bases, with 7 bases remaining between them. CDR1 and CDR2 (germline): DFQATT, SNEGSKA (reference sequence). CDR3 sequence (DNA): TGCAGTGCTAGGGAGTTGGAGACCCAGTACTTC. Its protein is CSARELETQYF.

The V and J genes are TRBV14 and TRBJ1-4, with 12 bases that match TRBD1. The CDR3 consists of 17 residues. Germline CDR1 SGHDN, CDR2 FVKESK. V was pared by 5 bases and J by 5 bases, with 9 bases of the junction left unmatched. CDR3 sequence: CASSNRDRGRWNEKLFF. Written as DNA, the CDR3 is TGTGCCAGCAGCAACCGGGACAGGGGGCGGTGGAATGAAAAACTGTTTTTT. The full variable domain, in which reference TRBV14 and TRBJ1-4 provide the parts outside the CDR3, is EAGVTQFPSHSVIEKGQTVTLRCDPISGHDNLYWYRRVMGKEIKFLLHFVKESKQDESGMPNNRFLAERTGGTYSTLKVQPAELEDSGVYFCASSNRDRGRWNEKLFFGSGTQLSVL.

The rearrangement joins TRBV7-9 to TRBJ2-2; weak D call: TRBD2 (6 bases). V lost 1 base, J lost 2 bases, and 14 bases lay in between. The CDR3 loop spans 17 amino acids. Germline values: CDR1 SEHNR, CDR2 FQNEAQ (reference sequence). The CDR3 DNA reads TGTGCCAGCAGCTTAGTGGCGGGACGGAAAAACACCGGGGAGCTGTTTTTT. Amino acid sequence: CASSLVAGRKNTGELFF.

This clonotype showed up many times. CDR3 amino acids: CASSQGVVYEQYF. The CDR3 DNA follows: TGCGCCAGCAGCCAAGGAGTAGTCTACGAGCAGTACTTC. The V call is TRBV4-1, the J call TRBJ2-7; D is unclear. Trimming stripped 1 base from V and 3 bases from J, with 7 bases between. The CDR3 runs 13 residues. Germline CDR1 reads MGHRA; CDR2 reads YSYEKL.

J is TRBJ2-2 and V is TRBV13, with D perhaps matching TRBD2 (6 bases). V lost 0 bases and J lost 6, with 14 bases in between. The germline V gene encodes CDR1 PRHDT and CDR2 FYEKMQ (reference sequence). This CDR3 is built from 16 residues. CDR3: CASSLGGLHEAGELFF. The DNA for the CDR3 is TGTGCCAGCAGCTTAGGCGGACTACATGAAGCCGGGGAGCTGTTTTTT.

This clonotype was recorded many times. The chain carries TRBV24-1 and TRBJ2-5; tentatively, D is TRBD1 (6 bases). The CDR3 covers 14 residues. Deletions cut 4 bases from V and 3 bases from J, with 11 bases between. The germline CDR1 and CDR2 sequences are KGHDR and SFDVKD. CDR3 protein: CATSEARQEETQYF. CDR3 bases: TGTGCCACCAGTGAAGCCCGACAGGAAGAGACCCAGTACTTC.

The V gene is TRBV29-1, the J gene TRBJ1-1; the D gene is possibly TRBD1 (5 bases). In germline, CDR1 is SQVTM, CDR2 ANQGSEA. The CDR3 consists of 13 residues. The CDR3 region has the DNA TGCAGTTTCGGGTGGGGACTCAACACTGAAGCTTTCTTT. It specifies CSFGWGLNTEAFF.

The sample holds one count of this clonotype. The chain uses TRBV20-1 and TRBJ2-7; the D call may be TRBD1 or TRBD2 (5 bases each). This CDR3 comprises 13 residues. V shed 5 bases and J shed 2 bases, with 13 bases lying between them. Per germline, CDR1 DFQATT and CDR2 SNEGSKA (reference sequence). The CDR3 nucleotides are TGCAGTGCTGACCGGGGCGCGACCTACGAGCAGTACTTC. Amino acid sequence: CSADRGATYEQYF.

The chain links TRBV19 to TRBJ1-3; 9 bases fit TRBD1. Germline V lookup: CDR1 LNHDA, CDR2 SQIVND (reference sequence). J was trimmed by 8 bases and V by 5 bases; bases with no gene match: 4. The CDR3 length is 13 residues. The CDR3 DNA follows: TGTGCCAGTAGTCTCCGGACAGGGGACACCATATATTTT. Protein product: CASSLRTGDTIYF. Full variable domain (outside the CDR3, taken from reference TRBV19 and TRBJ1-3): DGGITQSPKYLFRKEGQNVTLSCEQNLNHDAMYWYRQDPGQGLRLIYYSQIVNDFQKGDIAEGYSVSREKKESFPLTVTSAQKNPTAFYLCASSLRTGDTIYFGEGSWLTVV.

The CDR3: CASRVQGLGNQPQHF. The CDR3 nucleotides are TGTGCCAGCAGGGTACAGGGCTTAGGCAATCAGCCCCAGCATTTT. The V call is TRBV12-3 or TRBV12-4, the J call TRBJ1-5; possibly TRBD1 for D (6 bases). The CDR3 is made up of 15 amino acids. Trimming took 6 bases from V and 2 from J, leaving 14 bases between them.

Points on this clonotype: This may arise from a read error, as a much more abundant clone is one base away. The rearrangement links TRBV29-1 to TRBJ2-7, with D tentatively TRBD1 (5 bases). Trimming left V 1 base short and J 1 base short, with 11 bases between. CDR3 size: 14 residues. Per the germline V gene, CDR1 is SQVTM and CDR2 is ANQGSEA. The CDR3 sequence: CSVEGGTESYEQYF. CDR3 coding DNA: TGCAGCGTTGAAGGGGGCACCGAGTCCTACGAGCAGTACTTC.

This clonotype was detected only a few times. The J gene is TRBJ2-7, the V gene TRBV20-1; D may correspond to TRBD1 or TRBD2 (5 bases each). The CDR3 totals 13 residues. Trimming shortened V by 7 bases and J by 4 bases, and 17 bases separated the two germline ends. CDR1 DFQATT and CDR2 SNEGSKA come from the germline V gene (reference sequence). In DNA, the CDR3 is TGCAGTGGCCTGGGACCGCCGTCTTACGAGCAGTACTTC. Its translation: CSGLGPPSYEQYF.

This clonotype was recorded a few times. The chain uses TRBV7-2 and TRBJ2-2, with D perhaps assigned TRBD1 or TRBD2 (5 bases each). This CDR3 region has 14 residues. Trimming removed 6 bases from V and 5 bases from J, with 13 bases in between. The germline V gene has CDR1 SGHTA and CDR2 FQGNSA. Here the CDR3 reads CASRTGTTTGELFF. The CDR3 region has the DNA TGTGCCAGCAGAACCGGGACCACTACCGGGGAGCTGTTTTTT.

Comment on this clonotype: A much larger clonotype is one base distant, so this may be a read error. This chain connects TRBV6-5 to TRBJ2-7; no definite D call. The V and J ends lost 5 bases and 0 bases respectively, with 14 bases between them. The CDR3 runs to 15 residues. Germline V gene lookup returns CDR1 MNHEY and CDR2 SVGAGI. The CDR3 region has the DNA TGTGCCAGCAGTGCCACCATCCAACTCTCCTACGAGCAGTACTTC. Encoded protein: CASSATIQLSYEQYF.

The chain uses TRBV7-2 and TRBJ2-2, with D uncertain. V lost 3 bases and J lost 3, with 17 bases in between. This CDR3 region has 17 residues. Germline V CDR1 and CDR2: SGHTA, FQGNSA. CDR3 region: CASSFQEAPADTGELFF. The CDR3 coding sequence is TGTGCCAGCAGCTTCCAAGAGGCCCCGGCGGACACCGGGGAGCTGTTTTTT.